This T cell receptor beta chain was profiled in a study of cytomegalovirus exposure and HLA in healthy donors (TCRdb year 2017). Looking at the study overall: In an earlier analysis of approximately 640 of the donors, around 290 Gb of sequence data and roughly 100 million unique TCR beta sequences from approximately 180 million T cells were reported. Every repertoire in the discovery cohort had been generated on one and the same sequencing platform. In the later analysis, no new phenotypic data were used to find candidate immune exposures; instead, reliance was placed on TCR beta sequences and their occurrence across donors. In an earlier analysis of 587 of the donors, high-throughput TCR beta sequencing was used to judge whether each TCR beta V gene segment behaved as functional or pseudogenic. A later genetic analysis took genome-wide SNP genotypes for about 55% of the 666 donors and used that subset as a discovery cohort. Typing coverage differed by locus: A, B, C, DRB1 and DQB1 were typed in about 620-640 donors, DQA1 in about 500, DPA1 in 600 to 610, and DPB1 in 450 to 480. HLA typing covered class I and class II loci at four-digit resolution. An early release that covered more than 550 HLA-typed donors contained 300 to 350 gigabases of sequencing data and tens of millions of unique TCR sequences. Among the roughly 400 genotyped donors, approximately 82% belonged to the genetic ancestry cluster associated with self-reported Caucasian donors. High-throughput TCR immunosequencing, statistical association of individual TCRs with disease status, and machine learning were combined to predict cytomegalovirus infection status. On average, roughly 200,000 unique TCR beta nucleotide sequences were sequenced per donor among roughly 430 genotyped donors of the cohort, with roughly 20% of those sequences being non-productive. A later analysis re-examined previously published TCR beta repertoires from just over 650 donors and added high-resolution HLA genotyping to investigate patterns of TCR occurrence. Donor age, sex, ethnicity and CMV serostatus were compiled together with the repertoire data. The study aimed to test whether cataloging public T cell receptors could reveal signatures of past pathogen exposure. Four to six DR-DQ haplotypes were handled as single units for association and clustering, since linkage in the cohort was strong. Along with the approximately 700-subject first cohort, a separate validation cohort of approximately 110 different subjects was used. The T cell repertoires of around 730 subjects were profiled by immunosequencing and related to cytomegalovirus serostatus.

The paper as a whole reports these results and caveats: Most TCR sequences were observed very rarely across donors, whereas some public TCRs were present in many individuals. Linkage disequilibrium might explain the correlated functional status among segregating V segments, but an unknown experimental factor could not be ruled out. In a later analysis, several top co-occurrence clusters were reported to appear linked to parvovirus B19, influenza, CMV and Epstein-Barr virus. A total of roughly 160 TCR beta chains were listed by the study as associated with cytomegalovirus. In a later analysis, HLA-associated TCR beta chains were found to be more clonally expanded and to have lower generation probabilities than equally common non-associated chains. A further reported finding was that TCR beta sequences accurately predicted the HLA-A and HLA-B alleles for most subjects in the first cohort. In a later analysis, the rate of TCR association differed among HLA loci, with DRB1 alleles having the most associated TCRs and HLA-C alleles having the fewest. In an earlier analysis of about 600 of the donors, most TCR beta V segments appeared in productive rearrangements about 90% or about 30% of the time, broadly matching IMGT annotations. Cytomegalovirus status was reported to be diagnosed by the classifier with high specificity and sensitivity in both the original and validation cohorts. In vitro tests confirmed that a few of the cytomegalovirus-associated TCR beta chains recognize cytomegalovirus antigens. V-gene and J-gene trimming of TCR beta chains was associated with a missense DCLRE1C variant in a later genetic analysis, and the association was replicated in an independent cohort. Roughly uniform sequencing depth across donors was assumed in presence/absence analyses, although this assumption may not hold. Immune exposure information for the cohort was limited to CMV serostatus. Because HLA typing was missing for some donors at each locus, association tests included only the typed subset. Most CMV-associated TCR beta chains appeared to be HLA-restricted in a later analysis, and the HLA associations seemed to be driven largely by CMV exposure. It was suggested by the authors that the approach could potentially be generalized to other disease states and immunological phenotypes. A later genetic analysis reported fewer N-insertions in productive TCRs among donors in an Asian-associated ancestry cluster than the roughly 720-donor mean. Assigning TCR associations to individual alleles was difficult when HLA alleles, especially DR and DQ, strongly co-occurred. This cohort had only TCR beta chains sequenced, and the lack of alpha or paired-chain data limited which features could be detected. Because counts were too low, seventeen rarely observed V segments, including chromosome 9 orphons, were left out of the earlier analysis of a few hundred of the donors. At a false discovery rate of 0.05, a later analysis linked 15,000 to 20,000 TCR beta sequences to specific HLA alleles. A group of highly shared sequence variants was considered likely to be a technical artifact of the sequencing pipeline.

Preparation of the library involved the immunoSEQ multiplex PCR assay. For the multiplex PCR, a mixture combining 60 forward primers for TCR Vbeta segments and 13 reverse primers for TCR Jbeta segments was used. A multiplex PCR assay on genomic DNA amplified the CDR3 region of rearranged TCR beta genes. The Illumina HiSeq System was used to sequence the amplified TCR beta libraries as 87-base-pair reads. Under the source paper's analysis protocol: A later analysis tallied 80 million to 95 million unique TCR beta chains across the 640 or so repertoires, and some 12 million of those chains were shared by two or more donors. To remove PCR and sequencing errors, raw reads were error-corrected and collapsed into unique sequences using a nearest-neighbor algorithm that merged closely related sequences. CDR3 sequences were aligned to IMGT reference sequences to assign V, D and J gene segments. For a sequence to be retained, a match of at least six nucleotides was required to both a V gene segment and a J gene segment. Rearrangements were called productive when the CDR3 lacked stop codons and stayed in frame with V and J; all others were non-productive. Following IMGT convention, CDR3 was defined as the stretch from the second conserved V-encoded cysteine to the conserved J-encoded phenylalanine. The earlier analysis of 500 to 600 of the donors excluded sequences that lacked an unambiguous match to a single V gene segment. An earlier analysis of a few hundred of the donors called V segments functional above 56.7% productive rearrangements and segregating when the between-donor standard deviation exceeded 5%. To diagnose cytomegalovirus status from the catalog of TCR beta chain sequences, a statistical classification framework was built. In a later analysis, V and J genes were assigned by comparing TCR nucleotide sequences against IMGT/GENE-DB human TR gene sequences. In a later analysis, CDR3 sequences and most-parsimonious VDJ recombination scenarios were assigned using the TCRdist pipeline. A later analysis defined each TCR beta chain by its CDR3 amino acid sequence plus V-gene family, and excluded reads lacking a unique V-gene family. As a way to deal with suspected cross-contamination and a sequencing artifact, a later analysis dropped 450 to 600 nucleotide sequences that were highly shared and had low generation probability. In a later analysis, a clonal expansion index was calculated for each public chain from normalized within-repertoire ranks of inferred template counts. A later analysis computed generation probabilities with a VDJ recombination model fitted to out-of-frame rearrangements, and checked the results against IGoR. In a later analysis, hypergeometric tests were used to score TCR-TCR, TCR-HLA and TCR-CMV co-occurrence, with a repertoire-size bias correction applied to TCR pairs. A later analysis estimated false discovery rates by permuting HLA or CMV assignments 20 times. In a later analysis, co-occurring TCRs were grouped with DBSCAN, and TCRdist sequence similarity was added when clustering was performed within HLA-allele-positive subsets. Co-occurrence clustering excluded repertoires with fewer than 30,000 or more than 120,000 public chains, plus five with anomalous nucleotide sharing. This is the immuneACCESS table as TCRdb keeps it, with only in-frame sequences that have V and J called. A part of the clones is gone; compared with another copy, unresolved V genes explain less than half, and the rest is unexplained. The V and J calls and clone size were taken over from that table, and D and trimming were inferred from the DNA. Here the sample has 160,000 or so clones; over 70% occur a single time. The leading ten clones occupy 1% to 1.5% of the sample.

With respect to this clone: Its binding antigen is unknown. No much larger clone exists at a distance of one base, and base qualities are not known.

The cohort consisted of some 730 healthy bone marrow donors. At the time of sampling, every cohort member was nominally healthy, though immune exposures that went unrecorded were likely present. The donor tested CMV seropositive, placing the donor among the 289 seropositive members of the cohort. A peripheral blood sample was provided by each donor, and peripheral blood mononuclear cells were used for TCR beta sequencing. The Qiagen DNeasy Blood Extraction Kit was used to extract genomic DNA from the blood cell samples. The sequence derives from a man aged 45-65 years in good health and CMV-seropositive. What was sequenced was PBMCs.

The nucleotides are TGCGCCAGCAGTGAGGGCATCTATGGCTACACCTTC. Translated, it reads CASSEGIYGYTF. This receptor chain uses TRBV5-1 and TRBJ1-2; the D gene is not confidently resolved. The CDR3 covers 12 residues, taking in both the cysteine and the phenylalanine. The DNA shown is the 36-base CDR3, in frame from base 1. The germline V gene provides CDR1 SGHRS and CDR2 YFSETQ. Cut back by 5 bases and 4 bases, the V and J ends lie 9 bases apart.